This TCR beta chain was sequenced for a study of T cells in Graves' hyperthyroidism and ophthalmopathy. Study overall: Before any treatment, at initial diagnosis, peripheral blood was collected.

Worth noting for this clonotype: Its antigen is still unknown.

Amplification of TCR beta CDR3 regions used RNA as the template. When the TCR CDR3 underwent first-round RT-PCR, the HTBI primer set was used. TCRdb reprocessed the multiplex PCR reads with MiXCR, giving one entry per CDR3 protein. This sample carries 340,000 or so distinct CDR3 sequences, 16% of them seen once, and the ten largest clones take around a third. V lost 1 base, J lost 8 bases, and 7 bases stayed unmatched. Germline V gene lookup returns CDR1 SGHVS and CDR2 FNYEAQ. The CDR3 spans 16 residues. Uncontrolled infection, other autoimmune disease, pregnancy or lactation disqualified patients from enrolment. Study results and caveats: Before onset, by a median of 6.5 months, the model predicted ophthalmopathy. Stable hyperthyroidism was separated from ophthalmopathy by a model based on 13 V-J features.

The clonotype was recovered from a man between 25 and 39 years old with Graves' hyperthyroidism. The source material was blood. The chain carries TRBV7-6 and TRBJ2-1; 11 positions agree with TRBD2. DNA for the CDR3: TGTGCCAGCAGCTTAGTCCGTAGCGGGAGGGAGGATGAGCAGTTCTTC. It yields the protein CASSLVRSGREDEQFF.